The entry below gives a single T cell receptor (beta chain) sequence along with its context. The sample belongs to a study of OX40 agonist ivuxolimab in advanced cancers. At the level of the study: Melanoma, hepatocellular carcinoma, head and neck or renal cell cancer occurred in dose-escalation patients. Age averaged about 66 years (range roughly 23 to 90), and less than 85% were male. Three patients responded partially, comprising one with hepatocellular carcinoma and two with cutaneous melanoma.

The CDR3 is 13 residues long. Germline V lookup: CDR1 WNHNN, CDR2 SYGVQD (reference sequence). V gave up 3 bases and J gave up 2 bases, with 4 bases separating them. Autoimmune disease history or systemic immunosuppression meant exclusion. Profiled with immunoSEQ multiplex PCR; TCRdb holds only in-frame clones, not every one. Altogether under 200,000 clones are present, 85% to 95% being singletons, with the ten largest covering just over 0.3%. This TCR was recovered from an adult with an advanced solid tumor such as melanoma, head and neck, liver or kidney cancer. This sample comprised CD4+ or CD8+ T cells sorted from blood, obtained in a trial of the OX40 agonist ivuxolimab. This chain joins TRBV10-1 and TRBJ2-2; D is undetermined. The CDR3 protein is CASSDTNTGELFF. The CDR3 DNA reads as TGCGCCAGCAGTGATACTAACACCGGGGAGCTGTTTTTT.